A selection of T cell receptor beta chains follows, all from one sample in a study of blood T cell repertoires in COVID-19. Assay used: immunoSEQ multiplex PCR; TCRdb lists only in-frame clones, some missing. The table lists roughly 200,000 clones, 70% to 80% of them singletons. Sequenced: peripheral blood. The receptors originated from a woman between 40 and 55 years old with COVID-19, enrolled during active disease. Each CDR3 is given with its conserved first and last residue. The D gene is left open where the match is weak. Some rows mark clone size as missing; the rest say once, few, many or name a class of expanded clone.

clone size: NA
D gene: NA
J gene: TRBJ2-7
V gene: TRBV4-3
CDR3 DNA: TGCGCCAGCAGCCCCTTAGCGGCATCCCCTTACGAGCAGTACTTC
CDR3 protein: CASSPLAASPYEQYF

clone size: NA
D gene: TRBD1
J gene: TRBJ2-2
V gene: TRBV28
CDR3 DNA: TGTGCCAGCAGCCCCATAGGGACAGGTGGGGCGAACACCGGGGAGCTGTTTTTT
CDR3 protein: CASSPIGTGGANTGELFF

clone size: NA
D gene: TRBD2
J gene: TRBJ2-7
V gene: TRBV24-1
CDR3 DNA: TGTGCCACCAGTGACCCCGCGGGAGGGTACGAGCAGTACTTC
CDR3 protein: CATSDPAGGYEQYF

clone size: NA
D gene: NA
J gene: TRBJ2-1
V gene: TRBV3-1/TRBV3-2
CDR3 DNA: TGTGCCAGCAGCCAAGATCCTAGCTCCAATGAGCAGTTCTTC
CDR3 protein: CASSQDPSSNEQFF

clone size: NA
D gene: TRBD2
J gene: TRBJ2-5
V gene: TRBV4-2
CDR3 DNA: TGTGCCAGCAGCCAACACCCCGGCGGGGGACGCGGGGAGACCCAGTACTTC
CDR3 protein: CASSQHPGGGRGETQYF

clone size: NA
D gene: NA
J gene: TRBJ2-7
V gene: TRBV30
CDR3 DNA: TGTGCCTGGACGAGACAGGCTTACGAGCAGTACTTC
CDR3 protein: CAWTRQAYEQYF

clone size: NA
D gene: TRBD2
J gene: TRBJ2-7
V gene: TRBV15
CDR3 DNA: TGTGCCACCAGGGAGTCGCGGGGGGATTTCTACGAGCAGTACTTC
CDR3 protein: CATRESRGDFYEQYF

clone size: NA
D gene: NA
J gene: TRBJ1-2
V gene: TRBV7-6
CDR3 DNA: TGTGCCAGCGGGCAGAACTATGGCTACACCTTC
CDR3 protein: CASGQNYGYTF

clone size: NA
D gene: NA
J gene: TRBJ2-1
V gene: TRBV5-1
CDR3 DNA: TGCGCCAGCAGCCGGATACAGGGAGAGCAGTTCTTC
CDR3 protein: CASSRIQGEQFF

clone size: NA
D gene: NA
J gene: TRBJ2-5
V gene: TRBV6-1
CDR3 DNA: TGTGCCAGCAGTGAAATGGGGGCCCAAGAGACCCAGTACTTC
CDR3 protein: CASSEMGAQETQYF

clone size: NA
D gene: NA
J gene: TRBJ2-2
V gene: TRBV5-1
CDR3 DNA: TGCGCCAGCAGCTTGCTTCGGGTCGGGGAGCTGTTTTTT
CDR3 protein: CASSLLRVGELFF

clone size: NA
D gene: NA
J gene: TRBJ2-7
V gene: TRBV11-2
CDR3 DNA: TGTGCCAGCAGCTTAGCTTTCGGGGGCTACGAGCAGTACTTC
CDR3 protein: CASSLAFGGYEQYF

clone size: NA
D gene: NA
J gene: TRBJ2-4
V gene: TRBV28
CDR3 DNA: TGTGCCAGCAGAGAAGGACTGTTTAAAAACATTCAGTACTTC
CDR3 protein: CASREGLFKNIQYF

clone size: NA
D gene: TRBD1
J gene: TRBJ2-3
V gene: TRBV27
CDR3 DNA: TGTGCCAGCAGCCTCTACAGGGGGGATACGCAGTATTTT
CDR3 protein: CASSLYRGDTQYF

clone size: NA
D gene: NA
J gene: TRBJ1-1
V gene: TRBV30
CDR3 DNA: TGTGCCTGGACCAACGGGGGAATATACACTGAAGCTTTCTTT
CDR3 protein: CAWTNGGIYTEAFF

clone size: few
D gene: NA
J gene: TRBJ1-1
V gene: TRBV27
CDR3 DNA: TGTGCCAGCAGCTTCGGACACTATCGGGACACTGAAGCTTTCTTT
CDR3 protein: CASSFGHYRDTEAFF

clone size: NA
D gene: TRBD2
J gene: TRBJ2-3
V gene: TRBV6-1
CDR3 DNA: TGTGCCAGCAGTGCCGGACTAGCGGGACTTTCCACCCCTAGCACAGATACGCAGTATTTT
CDR3 protein: CASSAGLAGLSTPSTDTQYF

clone size: NA
D gene: TRBD1
J gene: TRBJ2-7
V gene: TRBV5-1
CDR3 DNA: TGCGCCAGCAGCTTAATGGACAGGGGGCTTGACGAGCAGTACTTC
CDR3 protein: CASSLMDRGLDEQYF

clone size: few
D gene: TRBD2
J gene: TRBJ2-1
V gene: TRBV9
CDR3 DNA: TGTGCCAGCAGCGTAGACAGTAGCGGGGACTGGGGTGAGCAGTTCTTC
CDR3 protein: CASSVDSSGDWGEQFF

clone size: NA
D gene: TRBD2
J gene: TRBJ2-3
V gene: TRBV7-2
CDR3 DNA: TGTGCCAGCAGCTTAGGGCTAGCGGGACCAGATACGCAGTATTTT
CDR3 protein: CASSLGLAGPDTQYF

clone size: NA
D gene: NA
J gene: TRBJ1-1
V gene: TRBV10-3
CDR3 DNA: TGTGCCAGATCTGCAGGGTTAGACACTGAAGCTTTCTTT
CDR3 protein: CARSAGLDTEAFF

clone size: NA
D gene: TRBD1
J gene: TRBJ1-2
V gene: TRBV6-5
CDR3 DNA: TGTGCCAGCAGCTTACAGGGGCTCTATGGCTACACCTTC
CDR3 protein: CASSLQGLYGYTF

clone size: NA
D gene: NA
J gene: TRBJ1-1
V gene: TRBV7-9
CDR3 DNA: TGTGCCAGCAACCCCCCTTGGACAGATAACACTGAAGCTTTCTTT
CDR3 protein: CASNPPWTDNTEAFF

clone size: NA
D gene: NA
J gene: TRBJ1-2
V gene: TRBV7-3
CDR3 DNA: TGTGCCAGCAGCCCCGGGGGGGGCCCCTACGGCTACACCTTC
CDR3 protein: CASSPGGGPYGYTF

clone size: NA
D gene: NA
J gene: TRBJ1-3
V gene: TRBV7-2
CDR3 DNA: TGTGCCAGCAGCGCGCCCCGCGGTCTCTCTGGAAACACCATATATTTT
CDR3 protein: CASSAPRGLSGNTIYF

clone size: NA
D gene: NA
J gene: TRBJ1-5
V gene: TRBV15
CDR3 DNA: TGTGCCACCAGCAGAGACAGCGGCGGGCTAAATCAGCCCCAGCATTTT
CDR3 protein: CATSRDSGGLNQPQHF

clone size: NA
D gene: NA
J gene: TRBJ2-5
V gene: TRBV19
CDR3 DNA: TGTGCCAGTAGCAAGACAGGAAAAGAGACCCAGTACTTC
CDR3 protein: CASSKTGKETQYF

clone size: NA
D gene: NA
J gene: TRBJ2-5
V gene: TRBV9
CDR3 DNA: TGTGCCAGCAGCGTAGGGGGGGTCCAAGAGACCCAGTACTTC
CDR3 protein: CASSVGGVQETQYF

clone size: NA
D gene: NA
J gene: TRBJ2-3
V gene: TRBV9
CDR3 DNA: TGTGCCAGCAGCGTAGATCCGTCCACAGATACGCAGTATTTT
CDR3 protein: CASSVDPSTDTQYF

clone size: NA
D gene: TRBD2
J gene: TRBJ2-7
V gene: TRBV2
CDR3 DNA: TGTGCCAGCAGTGAAGCAGGTCTAGCGGAGATCCTGAACGTCTACGAGCAGTACTTC
CDR3 protein: CASSEAGLAEILNVYEQYF

clone size: NA
D gene: TRBD1
J gene: TRBJ1-2
V gene: TRBV18
CDR3 DNA: TGTGCCAGCTCACCGCCTATGACAGGGGGGCTCTATGGCTACACCTTC
CDR3 protein: CASSPPMTGGLYGYTF

clone size: NA
D gene: NA
J gene: TRBJ2-2
V gene: TRBV19
CDR3 DNA: TGTGCCAGTAAACGCTTCGGTGGCGGGGATTACACCGGGGAGCTGTTTTTT
CDR3 protein: CASKRFGGGDYTGELFF

clone size: NA
D gene: NA
J gene: TRBJ1-6
V gene: TRBV18
CDR3 DNA: TGTGCCAGCTCACCAAGGACACATCTCTCCTATAATTCACCCCTCCACTTT
CDR3 protein: CASSPRTHLSYNSPLHF

clone size: once
D gene: NA
J gene: TRBJ1-2
V gene: TRBV5-1
CDR3 DNA: TGCGCCAGCAGCTCGGACATGCTATATGGCTACACCTTC
CDR3 protein: CASSSDMLYGYTF

clone size: NA
D gene: TRBD1
J gene: TRBJ1-2
V gene: TRBV6-5
CDR3 DNA: TGTGCCAGCAAGGGGGACAGTAACTATGGCTACACCTTC
CDR3 protein: CASKGDSNYGYTF

clone size: NA
D gene: NA
J gene: TRBJ2-6
V gene: TRBV7-2
CDR3 DNA: TGTGCCAGCAGCTCCCATTCTGGGGCCAACGTCCTGACTTTC
CDR3 protein: CASSSHSGANVLTF

clone size: NA
D gene: TRBD1
J gene: TRBJ1-2
V gene: TRBV4-1
CDR3 DNA: TGCGCCAGCAGCCAAGGACAGGGCCTGGGCTACACCTTC
CDR3 protein: CASSQGQGLGYTF

clone size: NA
D gene: TRBD2
J gene: TRBJ2-2
V gene: TRBV29-1
CDR3 DNA: TGCAGCGTGGCCACTAGCGGGGGGGACACCGGGGAGCTGTTTTTT
CDR3 protein: CSVATSGGDTGELFF

clone size: NA
D gene: NA
J gene: TRBJ1-3
V gene: TRBV19
CDR3 DNA: TGTGCCAGTACCGGAGGGGTCTTCTCTGGAAACACCATATATTTT
CDR3 protein: CASTGGVFSGNTIYF

clone size: NA
D gene: NA
J gene: TRBJ1-1
V gene: TRBV7-9
CDR3 DNA: TGTGCCAGCAGCTCAACAGGTTACACTGAAGCTTTCTTT
CDR3 protein: CASSSTGYTEAFF

clone size: NA
D gene: TRBD2
J gene: TRBJ2-5
V gene: TRBV19
CDR3 DNA: TGTGCCAGTAGTATTGCGGGAGTCGGGGAGACCCAGTACTTC
CDR3 protein: CASSIAGVGETQYF

clone size: NA
D gene: NA
J gene: TRBJ1-1
V gene: TRBV3-1/TRBV3-2
CDR3 DNA: TGTGCCAGCAGTTTAGGGAGCGAAGCTTTCTTT
CDR3 protein: CASSLGSEAFF

clone size: few
D gene: NA
J gene: TRBJ2-7
V gene: TRBV7-9
CDR3 DNA: TGTGCCAGCAGCTACGCTCTCCGGGGAGGTTATGGCGAGCAGTACTTC
CDR3 protein: CASSYALRGGYGEQYF

clone size: NA
D gene: TRBD1
J gene: TRBJ1-1
V gene: TRBV5-4
CDR3 DNA: TGTGCCAGCAGCAGAAGGACAGGGAGTAGCACTGAAGCTTTCTTT
CDR3 protein: CASSRRTGSSTEAFF

clone size: few
D gene: NA
J gene: TRBJ1-5
V gene: TRBV19
CDR3 DNA: TGTGCCAGTATGGCGCGGTATCAGCCCCAGCATTTT
CDR3 protein: CASMARYQPQHF

clone size: NA
D gene: TRBD1
J gene: TRBJ2-7
V gene: TRBV19
CDR3 DNA: TGTGCCAGTAGTGCGCTGACAGGGAAAAGCTCCTACGAGCAGTACTTC
CDR3 protein: CASSALTGKSSYEQYF

clone size: NA
D gene: NA
J gene: TRBJ2-7
V gene: TRBV19
CDR3 DNA: TGTGCCAGTACTGACCAGGTTTCCTACGAGCAGTACTTC
CDR3 protein: CASTDQVSYEQYF

clone size: few
D gene: TRBD1
J gene: TRBJ1-3
V gene: TRBV3-1/TRBV3-2
CDR3 DNA: TGTGCCAGCAGCCAAGTGACAGGGGAAAACACCATATATTTT
CDR3 protein: CASSQVTGENTIYF

clone size: NA
D gene: NA
J gene: TRBJ1-5
V gene: TRBV6-6
CDR3 DNA: TGTGCCAGCAGTTACTCGCAGGGAAATCAGCCCCAGCATTTT
CDR3 protein: CASSYSQGNQPQHF

clone size: NA
D gene: TRBD2
J gene: TRBJ2-5
V gene: TRBV30
CDR3 DNA: TGTGCCTGGAGCACGGGGACTAGCGGGTACCAAGAGACCCAGTACTTC
CDR3 protein: CAWSTGTSGYQETQYF

clone size: NA
D gene: NA
J gene: TRBJ1-6
V gene: TRBV5-1
CDR3 DNA: TGCGCCAGCAGCTTGGAGGAGGGCTATAATTCACCCCTCCACTTT
CDR3 protein: CASSLEEGYNSPLHF

clone size: NA
D gene: TRBD1
J gene: TRBJ2-7
V gene: TRBV5-8
CDR3 DNA: TGTGCCAGCAGCTTGAAGCGCCCAGGGGGCGTGAAGATCTACGAGCAGTACTTC
CDR3 protein: CASSLKRPGGVKIYEQYF